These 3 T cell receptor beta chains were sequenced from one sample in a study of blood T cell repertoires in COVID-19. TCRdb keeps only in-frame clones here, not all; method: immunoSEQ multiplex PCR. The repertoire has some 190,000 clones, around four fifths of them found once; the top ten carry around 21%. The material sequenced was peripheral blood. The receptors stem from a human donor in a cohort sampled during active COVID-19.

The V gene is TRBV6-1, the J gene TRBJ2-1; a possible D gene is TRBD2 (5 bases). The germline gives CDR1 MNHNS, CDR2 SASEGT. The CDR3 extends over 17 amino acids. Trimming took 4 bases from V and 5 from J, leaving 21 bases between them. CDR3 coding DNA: TGTGCCAGCAGTGTGGTAATGGGCGCGGGTCGTCACAATGAGCAGTTCTTC. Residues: CASSVVMGAGRHNEQFF.

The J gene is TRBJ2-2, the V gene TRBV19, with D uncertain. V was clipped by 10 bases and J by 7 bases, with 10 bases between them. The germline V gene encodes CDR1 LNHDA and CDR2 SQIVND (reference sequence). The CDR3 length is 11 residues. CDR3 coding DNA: TGTGCCACCCGCGTTGGCGGGGAGCTGTTTTTT. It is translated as CATRVGGELFF.

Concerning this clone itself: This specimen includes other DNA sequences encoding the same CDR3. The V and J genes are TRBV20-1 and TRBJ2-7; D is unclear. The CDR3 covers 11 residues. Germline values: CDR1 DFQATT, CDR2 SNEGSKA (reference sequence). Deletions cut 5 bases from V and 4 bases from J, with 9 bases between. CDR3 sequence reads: CSASRLYEQYF. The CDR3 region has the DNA TGCAGTGCTTCCCGTTTGTACGAGCAGTACTTC.